A selection of T cell receptor beta chains follows, all from one sample in a study of T cells in Graves' hyperthyroidism and ophthalmopathy. TCRdb ran MiXCR on the multiplex PCR reads and lists one entry per CDR3 protein. This table has more than 450,000 distinct CDR3 sequences, 20% appearing once. The sample comprised blood. These receptors were collected from a man between 35 and 55 years old with Graves' ophthalmopathy. CDR3s include the opening cysteine and the closing phenylalanine or tryptophan. The D gene is left open where the match is weak. Size values are once, few and many counts, or a class for expanded clones, and some rows have none.

clone size	D gene	J gene	V gene	CDR3 DNA	CDR3 protein
NA	TRBD2	TRBJ2-1	TRBV5-1	TGCGCCAGCAGCCCCGGACTAGCCAACAATGAGCAGTTCTTC	CASSPGLANNEQFF
many	TRBD1	TRBJ2-5	TRBV7-6	TGTGCCAGCAGCTCGAGGGACAGGGGGGCCCCTCAAGAGACCCAGTACTTC	CASSSRDRGAPQETQYF
NA	NA	TRBJ2-2	TRBV20-1	TGCAGTGCTATTCCGGAGAACACCGGGGAGCTGTTTTTT	CSAIPENTGELFF
NA	NA	TRBJ2-7	TRBV7-9	TGTGCCAGCAGCTTCGACTGGGTGCCCTACGAGCAGTACTTC	CASSFDWVPYEQYF
NA	NA	TRBJ2-1	TRBV12-3/TRBV12-4	TGTGCCAGCAGCCCTGGTATCGGGCTGATATACAATGAGCAGTTCTTC	CASSPGIGLIYNEQFF
NA	TRBD2	TRBJ2-7	TRBV4-3	TGCGCCAGCAGCCAAGATCTGGCGGGAGGGCCAAACGAGCAGTACTTC	CASSQDLAGGPNEQYF
NA	NA	TRBJ2-5	TRBV6-5	TGTGCCAGCAGTTCTGAAGCCTTTAATTACTTC	CASSSEAFNYF
NA	NA	TRBJ1-1	TRBV5-1	TGCGCCAGCAGCTTGGGAGGCAGGGTGGACACTGAAGCTTTCTTT	CASSLGGRVDTEAFF
NA	NA	TRBJ1-6	TRBV12-3/TRBV12-4	TGTGCCAGCAGTTTATGGGGGCCGAGCTCCTATAATTCACCCCTCCACTTT	CASSLWGPSSYNSPLHF
NA	TRBD2	TRBJ2-3	TRBV20-1	TGCAGTGCTTCTGGACTAGCGGGGGCCGGGGGGAAGGATACGCAGTATTTT	CSASGLAGAGGKDTQYF
many	NA	TRBJ2-5	TRBV7-8	TGTGCCAGCGCCCTCGGGACGGGAAGAGAGACCCAGTACTTC	CASALGTGRETQYF
few	NA	TRBJ2-3	TRBV28	TGTGCCAGCAGTTCGCAGGGGCTCCCCGCAGATACGCAGTATTTT	CASSSQGLPADTQYF
NA	NA	TRBJ1-1	TRBV5-1	TGCGCCAGCAGCACTGCCCGGGGGGGACTTGAAGCTTTCTTT	CASSTARGGLEAFF
few	NA	TRBJ2-7	TRBV7-9	TGTGCCAGCAGCTTAGGGACACTCCCCTACGAGCAGTACTTC	CASSLGTLPYEQYF
many	TRBD2	TRBJ2-1	TRBV5-1	TGCGCCAGCAGCTTGGGGGCGGGAGATCGGGATGAGCAGTTCTTC	CASSLGAGDRDEQFF
few	TRBD1	TRBJ2-1	TRBV6-1	TGTGCCAGCAGAAAAGACAGGGCATCCTACAATGAGCAGTTCTTC	CASRKDRASYNEQFF
few	NA	TRBJ2-3	TRBV28	TGTGCCTCTCTGGAAGACAACACAGATACGCAGTATTTT	CASLEDNTDTQYF
NA	NA	TRBJ1-1	TRBV5-1	TGCGCCAGCAAGCCCGGGGGGGGGGCCACTGAAGCTTTCTTT	CASKPGGGATEAFF
few	NA	TRBJ2-2	TRBV5-1	TGCGCCAGCAGCTTGGGGAGAACCGGGGAGCTGTTTTTT	CASSLGRTGELFF
NA	NA	TRBJ2-2	TRBV4-2	TGTGCCAGCAGCCAAGAAGTAGCCTCAGGGACCGGGGAGCTGTTTTTT	CASSQEVASGTGELFF
many	NA	TRBJ2-1	TRBV28	TGTGCCAGCAGTTTAGGCAGAGGTCACTACAATGAGCAGTTCTTC	CASSLGRGHYNEQFF
NA	TRBD1	TRBJ1-2	TRBV6-1	TGTGCCAGCAGTTCATCCGTCGCCGGGACAGGGAATGGCTACACCTTC	CASSSSVAGTGNGYTF
many	TRBD1	TRBJ1-6	TRBV2	TGTGCCAGCGCCTGGCAGGGGGTCAATTCACCCCTCCACTTT	CASAWQGVNSPLHF
NA	NA	TRBJ1-3	TRBV29-1	TGCAGCGTTGAAGAGGGGGCTGGTGGAAACACCATATATTTT	CSVEEGAGGNTIYF
few	TRBD1	TRBJ2-2	TRBV12-3/TRBV12-4	TGTGCCAGCAGTTTACGTGGACAGGGGGCCGGGGAGCTGTTTTTT	CASSLRGQGAGELFF
few	NA	TRBJ1-6	TRBV7-6	TGTGCCAGCAGCGTCACCACCCCCGGGGCCAAAGGCTCACCCCTCCACTTT	CASSVTTPGAKGSPLHF
NA	NA	TRBJ2-3	TRBV11-2	TGTGCCAGCAGCTCCTGGACGCCCCAGGCCCGCACAGATACGCAGTATTTT	CASSSWTPQARTDTQYF
few	NA	TRBJ2-1	TRBV13	TGTGCCAGCAGCACCGGAGGGTACAATGAGCAGTTCTTC	CASSTGGYNEQFF
many	NA	TRBJ2-7	TRBV7-2	TGTGCCAGCAGGTTAAACCAGGGGAAAACTACCGAGCAGTACTTC	CASRLNQGKTTEQYF
few	NA	TRBJ2-1	TRBV9	TGTGCCAGCAGCCGGGGGCAGACTAACAATGAGCAGTTCTTC	CASSRGQTNNEQFF
few	TRBD1	TRBJ1-2	TRBV29-1	TGCAGCGTGGTTACAGGGGATGGCTACACCTTC	CSVVTGDGYTF
few	NA	TRBJ2-1	TRBV5-1	TGCGCCAGCAGCCCCGGACAGCGAGCTTACAATGAGCAGTTCTTC	CASSPGQRAYNEQFF